This TCR beta chain was profiled in a study of blood T cell repertoires in COVID-19. Study information: There were acute and convalescent COVID-19 samples, and they came from the United States, Italy and Spain. From T cells, B-cell-depleted T cells, or PBMCs came the material, which was cDNA or gDNA.

CDR1 MNHEY and CDR2 SMNVEV come from the germline V gene (reference sequence). The CDR3 contains 14 residues. V trimming: 5 bases; J trimming: 1 base; junction bases outside the gene matches: 1. Concerning this clone itself: This sample also contains other DNA sequences that code for the same CDR3.

Authors' processing steps: Reference gene primer amplification in the assay estimated nucleated cell counts. Sequencing was performed with immunoSEQ multiplex PCR; in TCRdb, only in-frame clones are kept and a portion is missing. Clonal size and the V and J genes are those of that table, whereas D and trimming came from the DNA. Among about 200,000 clones listed, 65% to 85% were seen once. This TCR derives from a woman aged 45-59 years with acute or convalescent COVID-19. The sequenced sample was peripheral blood. The chain combines TRBV27 with TRBJ2-5; 10 bases line up with TRBD1. The CDR3 DNA reads as TGTGCCAGCAGTCGGGACAGGGGCCAAGAGACCCAGTACTTC. Residues: CASSRDRGQETQYF.